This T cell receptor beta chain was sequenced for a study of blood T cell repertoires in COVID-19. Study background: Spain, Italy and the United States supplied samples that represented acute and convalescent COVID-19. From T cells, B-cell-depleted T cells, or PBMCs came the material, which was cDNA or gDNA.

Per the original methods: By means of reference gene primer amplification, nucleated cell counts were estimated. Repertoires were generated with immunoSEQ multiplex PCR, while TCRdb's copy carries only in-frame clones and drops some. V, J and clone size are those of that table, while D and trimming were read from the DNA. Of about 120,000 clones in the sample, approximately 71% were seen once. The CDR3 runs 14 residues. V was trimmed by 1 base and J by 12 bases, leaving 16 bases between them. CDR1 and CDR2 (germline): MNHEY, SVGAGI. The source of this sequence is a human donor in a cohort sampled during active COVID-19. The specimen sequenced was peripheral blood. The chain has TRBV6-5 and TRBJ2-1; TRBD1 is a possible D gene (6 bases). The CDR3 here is CASSYLSGENGQFF. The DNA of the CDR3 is TGTGCCAGCAGTTACTTGTCAGGGGAGAACGGGCAGTTCTTC.